These T cell receptor beta chains were read from a single sample in a study of blood T cells in healthy people across ages. TCRdb ran MiXCR on the 5' RACE reads and lists one entry per CDR3 protein. The sample records roughly 700,000 distinct CDR3 sequences, about half being singletons. Input material: blood. The origin of the receptors is a woman aged 55-70 years in good health. Each CDR3 is given with its conserved first and last residue. D genes are given only for firm matches. Clone size, where shown, is once, few, many, or a class for clones that have expanded.

>once|13|TRBV28|TRBJ1-4|TRBD1
CASRGTANEKLFF
TGTGCCAGCAGGGGGACAGCGAATGAAAAACTGTTTTTT
>NA|12|TRBV30|TRBJ2-1|NA
CAWSARGPSQFF
TGTGCCTGGAGTGCTCGGGGCCCCTCGCAGTTCTTC
>NA|15|TRBV3-1|TRBJ2-7|TRBD1
CASSQAQGGTYEQYF
TGTGCCAGCAGCCAAGCACAGGGGGGCACCTACGAGCAGTACTTC
>NA|15|TRBV12-3/TRBV12-4|TRBJ2-7|NA
CASSPPPLSQNEQYF
TGTGCCAGCAGTCCACCCCCGCTTAGCCAGAATGAGCAGTACTTC
>few|12|TRBV3-1|TRBJ2-1|NA
CASSQSSREQFF
TGTGCCAGCAGCCAATCCTCGCGGGAGCAGTTCTTC
>NA|17|TRBV7-9|TRBJ2-7|TRBD2
CASSLFQAGGSSYEQYF
TGTGCCAGCAGCTTATTTCAAGCGGGGGGGTCCTCCTACGAGCAGTACTTC
>NA|16|TRBV28|TRBJ2-5|NA
CASSLSATRWQETQYF
TGTGCCAGCAGTTTATCGGCCACGCGTTGGCAAGAGACCCAGTACTTC
>NA|15|TRBV28|TRBJ2-5|NA
CASRPGRSYQETQYF
TGTGCCAGCAGACCAGGACGGTCGTACCAAGAGACCCAGTACTTC
>few|14|TRBV4-3|TRBJ1-1|NA
CASSQRDMNTEAFF
TGCGCCAGCAGCCAACGGGACATGAACACTGAAGCTTTCTTT
>NA|15|TRBV20-1|TRBJ1-2|NA
CSARDPGAATYGHTF
TGCAGTGCTAGAGATCCTGGGGCCGCGACTTATGGCCACACCTTC
>few|14|TRBV4-1|TRBJ2-1|NA
CASSQASSYNEQFF
TGCGCCAGCAGCCAAGCTAGCTCCTACAATGAGCAGTTCTTC
>few|15|TRBV7-2|TRBJ2-7|NA
CASSQEAGPTYEQYF
TGTGCCAGCAGCCAAGAAGCGGGTCCTACCTACGAGCAGTACTTC
>NA|16|TRBV29-1|TRBJ2-3|TRBD2
CSVEDLGGRYTDTQYF
TGCAGCGTTGAAGATCTAGGCGGGAGATATACAGATACGCAGTATTTT
>few|14|TRBV29-1|TRBJ1-2|NA
CSVDLADTNYGYTF
TGCAGCGTTGATTTGGCAGATACTAACTATGGCTACACCTTC
>NA|15|TRBV20-1|TRBJ2-3|TRBD2
CSARGTSGRTDTQYF
TGCAGTGCTAGAGGGACTAGCGGGAGAACAGATACGCAGTATTTT
>NA|14|TRBV10-3|TRBJ2-1|NA
CAIKGGTSNNEQFF
TGTGCCATCAAGGGTGGGACCTCGAACAATGAGCAGTTCTTC
>once|14|TRBV12-3/TRBV12-4|TRBJ1-1|TRBD1
CASRADRENTEAFF
TGTGCCAGCAGGGCCGACAGGGAAAACACTGAAGCTTTCTTT